The source of this T cell receptor beta chain is a study of identical twins. The table lists this clonotype with a few counts. Its antigen is currently unknown. Unique molecular identifiers were present on cDNA, and template switching added a universal primer site. TCRdb used MiXCR to reprocess the 5' RACE reads, holding one entry per CDR3 protein. The sample lists about 390,000 distinct CDR3 sequences; approximately 8.8% were seen once. General study findings and limits: The models gave estimates that fell short of the out-of-frame TCR alpha sharing seen in monozygotic twins. Analyses of zero insertions could be partly confounded by invariant MAIT and iNKT cells.

V lost 2 bases and J lost 2; bases outside the gene matches: 9. The CDR3 runs to 18 residues. Germline CDR1 is SGHTA and CDR2 is FQGTGA. This chain joins TRBV7-3 and TRBJ2-3, with 11 bases that match TRBD2. This clonotype originated in a woman aged 45-60 years in good health. Sequencing used naive T cells sorted from blood. The CDR3 spells CASSLDSGTSGPTDTQYF. CDR3 DNA: TGTGCCAGCAGCTTAGATTCCGGGACTAGCGGCCCCACAGATACGCAGTATTTT.